This entry lists 10 T cell receptor beta chains sequenced from one sample in a study of graft-versus-host responses after intestinal transplantation. These TCRs are of unknown antigen specificity. The assay was immunoSEQ multiplex PCR, and TCRdb's table has in-frame clones only and misses some. The data hold about 120,000 clones, with roughly 91% observed a single time. The source was unstimulated CD4+ T cells sorted from spleen or lymph node cells, collected before intestinal transplant. The source of these receptors is a human donor who received an intestinal transplant.

The CDR3 nucleotides read TGTGCCAGCAGCCTACCTGGGGGCTCCCCCAATGAGCAGTTCTTC. It specifies CASSLPGGSPNEQFF. The rearrangement links TRBV28 to TRBJ2-1; tentative D call: TRBD1 (6 bases). The length of the CDR3 is 15 residues. Germline V lookup: CDR1 MDHEN, CDR2 SYDVKM. The V and J ends lost 6 bases and 6 bases respectively, with 18 bases between them.

The chain joins TRBV2 to TRBJ1-2; maybe TRBD1 (6 bases). From germline, CDR1 is SNHLY and CDR2 FYNNEI. V was shortened by 3 bases and J by 9 bases, with 20 bases between the two germline ends. This CDR3 is 15 amino acids long. The CDR3 region is CASSEALPGVGSYTF. The CDR3 nucleotides are TGTGCCAGCAGTGAGGCGCTCCCAGGGGTTGGGAGCTACACCTTC.

The J gene is TRBJ2-7, the V gene TRBV19; D may be TRBD2 (5 bases). V was trimmed by 8 bases and J by 3 bases, leaving 17 bases between them. The germline CDR1 and CDR2 sequences are LNHDA and SQIVND (reference sequence). The CDR3 totals 14 residues. CDR3 sequence (DNA): TGTGCCAGTCAACCGGGGAGTTTAGGCTACGAGCAGTACTTC. Translation: CASQPGSLGYEQYF. Drawing the rest from reference TRBV19 and TRBJ2-7, the complete variable domain is DGGITQSPKYLFRKEGQNVTLSCEQNLNHDAMYWYRQDPGQGLRLIYYSQIVNDFQKGDIAEGYSVSREKKESFPLTVTSAQKNPTAFYLCASQPGSLGYEQYFGPGTRLTVT.

This chain uses TRBV5-1 with TRBJ2-1, with 7 bases identical to TRBD1. Germline V CDR1 and CDR2: SGHRS, YFSETQ. The CDR3 runs 15 residues. V was clipped by 4 bases and J by 0 bases; unmatched bases: 4. In DNA form, the CDR3 reads TGCGCCAGCAGCAAAAGGACAGGCTCCTACAATGAGCAGTTCTTC. This codes for CASSKRTGSYNEQFF.

This clone was observed a single time. The chain employs TRBV6-5 and TRBJ2-2; maybe TRBD1 (6 bases). The CDR3 has 14 residues. Germline loops: CDR1 MNHEY, CDR2 SVGAGI. V lost 7 bases and J lost 1, with 10 bases in between. The CDR3 DNA sequence: TGTGCCAGCACCATCAGGGGGAACACCGGGGAGCTGTTTTTT. Residues: CASTIRGNTGELFF.

The chain is built from TRBV2 and TRBJ2-5, with 9 bases identical to TRBD2. Germline assignment: CDR1 SNHLY and CDR2 FYNNEI. The trim removed 7 bases at V and 1 base at J, leaving 7 bases unmatched. This CDR3 is built from 15 residues. The CDR3 region is CASTWTSVTQETQYF. CDR3 nucleotides: TGTGCCAGCACTTGGACTAGCGTAACCCAAGAGACCCAGTACTTC.

The chain links TRBV5-6 to TRBJ2-1, with D possibly called TRBD1 or TRBD2 (5 bases each). The CDR3 length is 15 residues. The V gene lost 1 base and the J gene lost 4 bases, with 12 bases spanning the gap. Germline V gene sequence: CDR1 SGHDT, CDR2 YYEEEE. This CDR3 is CASSLMGDLYNEQFF. The DNA of the CDR3 is TGTGCCAGCAGCTTGATGGGGGACCTGTACAATGAGCAGTTCTTC.

The chain carries TRBV7-2 and TRBJ2-1; D gene unclear. The V gene lost 4 bases and the J gene lost 7 bases, with 11 bases spanning the gap. This CDR3 has 13 amino acids. Per the germline V gene, CDR1 is SGHTA and CDR2 is FQGNSA. CDR3 DNA sequence: TGTGCCAGCAGCTCCCGAAATTATAATGAGCAGTTCTTC. Its protein is CASSSRNYNEQFF.

The CDR3 coding sequence is TGTGCCAGCAGCACCCTTTCGATGGGGTCCTATGGCTACACCTTC. The encoded protein is CASSTLSMGSYGYTF. The chain carries TRBV6-1 and TRBJ1-2; no clear D. The ends were cut back, 6 bases at V and 4 bases at J, with 18 bases in the middle. From germline, CDR1 is MNHNS and CDR2 SASEGT. This CDR3 contains 15 residues.

This clone appeared a single time. The J gene is TRBJ2-5, the V gene TRBV5-1; 10 bases are shared with TRBD2. There are 17 residues in the CDR3. Per the germline V gene, CDR1 is SGHRS and CDR2 is YFSETQ. V trimming: 4 bases; J trimming: 5 bases; junction bases outside the gene matches: 14. The DNA for the CDR3 is TGCGCCAGCAGCCCCGGTCTAGCGGGGGCTTGGGGGGAGACCCAGTACTTC. It codes for CASSPGLAGAWGETQYF.